This entry lists 18 T cell receptor beta chains sequenced from one sample in a study of cytomegalovirus exposure and HLA in healthy donors. Vbeta (60) and Jbeta (13) primers were used in the PCR. Clones were sequenced by immunoSEQ multiplex PCR, and TCRdb holds only the in-frame ones, with some missing. The sample has about 140,000 clones; approximately 80% are singletons. Sequencing used PBMCs. These receptors all come from a man aged 25 to 45 in good health and CMV-seronegative.

The chain is built from TRBV7-9 and TRBJ2-7, with 7 bases aligning to TRBD1. Germline V lookup: CDR1 SEHNR, CDR2 FQNEAQ (reference sequence). The CDR3 totals 15 residues. Losses at the gene ends were 4 bases for V and 2 bases for J; bases not matched to a gene: 8. The DNA for the CDR3 is TGTGCCAGCAGCTCCCACCGGGACAGTCCCTACGAGCAGTACTTC. Its protein product is CASSSHRDSPYEQYF. The whole variable domain, filled in from reference TRBV7-9 and TRBJ2-7, reads DTGVSQNPRHKITKRGQNVTFRCDPISEHNRLYWYRQTLGQGPEFLTYFQNEAQLEKSRLLSDRFSAERPKGSFSTLEIQRTEQGDSAMYLCASSSHRDSPYEQYFGPGTRLTVT.

The chain joins TRBV5-1 to TRBJ2-6; 7 bases are shared with TRBD1. The CDR3 loop spans 16 amino acids. The germline V gene encodes CDR1 SGHRS and CDR2 YFSETQ. V trimming: 9 bases; J trimming: 0 bases; junction bases outside the gene matches: 9. CDR3 DNA: TGCGCCACCTACCCAGGGGGATCCTCTGGGGCCAACGTCCTGACTTTC. This encodes CATYPGGSSGANVLTF.

This chain links TRBV10-3 with TRBJ2-1; 9 bases match TRBD1. With 6 bases clipped from V and 8 bases from J, the junction kept 8 bases outside the gene matches. This CDR3 comprises 14 residues. CDR1 and CDR2 (germline): ENHRY, SYGVKD. The CDR3 spells CAISPGTGRHEQFF. CDR3 nucleotide sequence: TGTGCCATCAGCCCCGGGACAGGGCGGCATGAGCAGTTCTTC.

The table lists this clone with a count of one. The chain is built from TRBV7-9 and TRBJ2-1; 11 bases are a match to TRBD2. The CDR3 is 15 amino acids. The germline CDR1 and CDR2 sequences are SEHNR and FQNEAQ (reference sequence). Losses at the gene ends were 1 base for V and 6 bases for J; bases not matched to a gene: 2. CDR3 sequence (DNA): TGTGCCAGCAGCTTAGTACTAGCGGGAGCCAATGAGCAGTTCTTC. It specifies CASSLVLAGANEQFF.

Of note for this clone: At one end the junction does not follow the germline gene, possibly because of a read error. This chain connects TRBV28 to TRBJ1-5; the match to TRBD1 covers 8 bases. This CDR3 contains 14 residues. CDR1 is MDHEN, CDR2 SYDVKM, per germline. The CDR3 loop reads CASGLQGVNQPQHF. DNA for the CDR3: TGTGCCAGCGGTTTACAGGGGGTCAATCAGCCCCAGCATTTT.

The genes are TRBV6-5 and TRBJ2-7, with TRBD1 identical over 11 bases. This CDR3 comprises 14 residues. The V segment lost 8 bases and the J segment 6 bases; nucleotides outside the gene matches: 9. Germline assignment: CDR1 MNHEY and CDR2 SVGAGI. This CDR3 is CASLGTGGSGEQYF. The CDR3 DNA reads TGTGCCAGCCTAGGGACAGGGGGTTCTGGCGAGCAGTACTTC.

The genes are TRBV4-2 and TRBJ2-3, with 13 positions matching TRBD2. CDR1 and CDR2 from the germline V gene are LGHNA and YNFKEQ. Trimming at V came to 0 bases and at J to 7 bases, leaving 22 bases not matched to a gene. CDR3 size: 22 residues. In DNA form, the CDR3 reads TGTGCCAGCAGCCAAGATGGGGGCTGGACTAGCGGGAGAGACTCATTTTTTAATACGCAGTATTTT. The encoded protein is CASSQDGGWTSGRDSFFNTQYF.

V gene TRBV30 combines with J gene TRBJ1-2; maybe TRBD1 (5 bases). V was trimmed by 2 bases and J by 3 bases, leaving 13 bases between them. The CDR3 sequence is 14 residues long. Per germline, CDR1 GTSNPN and CDR2 SVGIG (reference sequence). The CDR3 region has the DNA TGTGCCTGGAGTTTGGGCAGGGTGTACTATGGCTACACCTTC. Encoded protein: CAWSLGRVYYGYTF.

The chain recombines TRBV5-1 with TRBJ1-2; D is unclear. The CDR3 spans 12 residues. The germline CDR1 and CDR2 sequences are SGHRS and YFSETQ. The germline V and J ends were trimmed by 4 bases and 4 bases, with 8 bases remaining between them. The CDR3 DNA sequence: TGCGCCAGCAGCGCTGACATCTATGGCTACACCTTC. This encodes CASSADIYGYTF.

The V call is TRBV5-1, the J call TRBJ2-7, with D hard to call. Trimming left V 3 bases short and J 3 bases short, with 19 bases between. Looked up from germline, CDR1 is SGHRS and CDR2 is YFSETQ. This CDR3 has 16 residues. The CDR3 reads CASSSSRGGEIYEQYF. The CDR3 DNA reads TGCGCCAGCAGCTCCTCCCGCGGCGGAGAGATCTACGAGCAGTACTTC.

The CDR3 reads CASSQDRGTQYF. The CDR3 DNA reads TGCGCCAGCAGCCAGGATCGCGGGACCCAGTACTTC. The gene calls are TRBV4-1 and TRBJ2-5; D is uncertain. Germline V gene sequence: CDR1 MGHRA, CDR2 YSYEKL. The CDR3 is 12 amino acids. Trimming took off 3 bases at V and 7 bases at J, with 9 bases between the two ends.

This clone was recorded a few times. The gene calls are TRBV5-1 and TRBJ1-4, with 8 positions matching TRBD1. The length of the CDR3 is 16 residues. Germline trimming cut 3 bases from V and 5 bases from J; bases unmatched to any gene: 9. CDR1 and CDR2 (germline): SGHRS, YFSETQ. The CDR3 loop is CASSSQGAMGNEKLFF. CDR3 DNA sequence: TGCGCCAGCAGCTCCCAGGGGGCAATGGGGAATGAAAAACTGTTTTTT.

Note on this clone: This sample also contains other DNA sequences that code for the same CDR3. The rearrangement uses TRBV5-4 and TRBJ2-3; 8 bases are a match to TRBD1. The CDR3 loop spans 14 amino acids. From germline, CDR1 is SGHNT and CDR2 YYREEE (reference sequence). The V segment lost 1 base and the J segment 2 bases; nucleotides outside the gene matches: 0. CDR3 coding DNA: TGTGCCAGCAGCTTGCAGGGGGCCACAGATACGCAGTATTTT. This translates into CASSLQGATDTQYF.

The chain is built from TRBV5-1 and TRBJ2-6; D uncertain. V lost 2 bases to trimming and J lost 0 bases, with 9 bases between them. The CDR3 contains 16 residues. Germline loops: CDR1 SGHRS, CDR2 YFSETQ. CDR3 protein: CASSFESYSGANVLTF. DNA of the CDR3: TGCGCCAGCAGCTTTGAGAGTTACTCTGGGGCCAACGTCCTGACTTTC.

The chain is built from TRBV14 and TRBJ2-3; TRBD2 matches 13 bases. This CDR3 region has 19 residues. The germline V gene encodes CDR1 SGHDN and CDR2 FVKESK. With 2 bases clipped from V and 1 base from J, the junction kept 9 bases outside the gene matches. For the CDR3, the DNA is TGTGCCAGCAGCCAACTCAGGACTAGCGGGAGAGGGGGCACAGATACGCAGTATTTT. Its protein product is CASSQLRTSGRGGTDTQYF. Combining the CDR3 with reference TRBV14 and TRBJ2-3 gives the whole variable domain EAGVTQFPSHSVIEKGQTVTLRCDPISGHDNLYWYRRVMGKEIKFLLHFVKESKQDESGMPNNRFLAERTGGTYSTLKVQPAELEDSGVYFCASSQLRTSGRGGTDTQYFGPGTRLTVL.

The chain employs TRBV25-1 and TRBJ2-7; D ambiguous. The CDR3 covers 11 residues. V lost 4 bases, J lost 3 bases, and 4 bases lay in between. Germline V CDR1 and CDR2: MGHDK, SYGVNS. The CDR3 DNA follows: TGTGCCAGCAGTGCCCACTACGAGCAGTACTTC. Amino acids: CASSAHYEQYF.

The V and J genes are TRBV18 and TRBJ1-1; D remains unclear. Germline-derived CDR1 and CDR2 are KGHSH and LQKENI. This CDR3 spans 14 amino acids. V lost 0 bases to trimming and J lost 3 bases, with 8 bases between them. CDR3 sequence reads: CASSPPPGYTEAFF. In DNA, the CDR3 is TGTGCCAGCTCACCACCCCCGGGTTACACTGAAGCTTTCTTT.

The chain employs TRBV6-1 and TRBJ1-5; no clear D gene. The CDR3 length is 13 residues. Germline lookup yields CDR1 MNHNS and CDR2 SASEGT. V was cut by 8 bases and J by 3 bases, with 11 bases left in between. CDR3 loop: CASGERDNQPQHF. CDR3 nucleotides: TGTGCCAGCGGGGAACGGGACAATCAGCCCCAGCATTTT.